The sequence of this T cell receptor (beta chain) was determined in a study of blood T cell repertoires in COVID-19 (TCRdb year 2020). Looking at the study overall: Samples covering the acute and convalescent phases of COVID-19 were provided by collaborators in the United States, Italy and Spain. The material from the prospective study consisted of cDNA or gDNA derived from T cells, B-cell-depleted T cells, or PBMCs. The dataset comprised deeply sampled blood TCRbeta repertoires from subjects exposed to, actively infected with, or recovered from COVID-19. The repertoires were released in a freely available public database meant as a resource for research on the immune response to SARS-CoV-2. Samples were obtained from the ongoing ImmuneRACE study (first 160 participants) and from 1,254 subjects provided by 6 global collaborators. Nearly every sample came with metadata listing a de-identified subject ID, COVID-19 status, age in years and sex. Where available, HLA class I and class II types were taken from metadata supplied by the sample provider and were not determined by assay-based typing. What the authors observed across the whole study: How much clinical and demographic metadata was included differed by source and by participant, and the metadata was provided uncurated.

Comment on this clone: Which antigen it targets is not known. No base qualities exist here, and no much larger clone lies one base off it.

Looking up the germline V gene yields CDR1 KGHSH and CDR2 LQKENI. The CDR3 sequence holds 14 residues, the cysteine and phenylalanine included. Only the CDR3 DNA is retained, 42 bases long and in frame from the first base. V and J lose 4 bases and 0 bases, and a span of 9 bases separates them. The immunoSEQ Assay, a bias-controlled multiplex PCR, was used to amplify TCRbeta CDR3 regions from genomic DNA. As for the original processing: The number of nucleated cells in each sample was estimated from the amplification of reference gene primers within the assay. To quantify the absolute abundance of each unique TCRbeta CDR3 rearrangement, sequence reads were collapsed and filtered. For each sample, productive Simpson clonality was calculated as the square root of Simpson's diversity index across productive rearrangements. What TCRdb holds here is the immuneACCESS table cut down to in-frame rearrangements. Part of the clones is not present; checked against another copy, under half of the missing clones reflect an unresolved V gene, and the others are unexplained. The DNA was the basis for D and trimming; V, J and clone size are from that table. In all, the sample holds 250,000 to 300,000 clones, and around 84% of those were seen once. The ten top clones hold 4.2% of the sample.

Collaborating institutions collected whole blood in K2EDTA tubes following their own protocols. For TCRbeta analysis, collaborator samples were shipped as frozen whole blood, as isolated PBMCs, or as DNA extracted from either sample type. The source is a man aged 55 to 70 with acute or convalescent COVID-19. The sequenced sample was peripheral blood. The chain links TRBV18 with TRBJ1-2; a tentative D call is TRBD1 (6 bases match). The CDR3 region has the sequence CASSQDRANYGYTF. The DNA sequence is given as TGTGCCAGCTCACAGGACAGAGCTAACTATGGCTACACCTTC. The entire variable domain, with the stretches around the CDR3 drawn from the reference TRBV18 and TRBJ1-2 proteins, is NAGVMQNPRHLVRRRGQEARLRCSPMKGHSHVYWYRQLPEEGLKFMVYLQKENIIDESGMPKERFSAEFPKEGPSILRIQQVVRGDSAAYFCASSQDRANYGYTFGSGTRLTVV.